One and the same sample provided the 2 T cell receptor beta chains below, sequenced in a study of blood T cell repertoires in COVID-19. Measured with immunoSEQ multiplex PCR; TCRdb has only the in-frame clones, and not every one. The profile shows approximately 240,000 clones, 87% of them singletons. Sequencing input: PBMCs or T cells enriched from blood (not recorded which). These receptors were collected from a woman aged 25 to 39 with acute COVID-19.

The V gene is TRBV6-1, the J gene TRBJ2-7; the D gene is possibly TRBD2 (6 bases). Germline loops: CDR1 MNHNS, CDR2 SASEGT. Trimming stripped 3 bases from V and 2 bases from J, with 17 bases between. This CDR3 spans 16 amino acids. The CDR3, as DNA: TGTGCCAGCAGTGAGCGGGGACCGGGGTTTGCCTACGAGCAGTACTTC. It is translated as CASSERGPGFAYEQYF.

The chain carries TRBV5-1 and TRBJ2-7; TRBD1 aligns across 9 bases. Germline lookup yields CDR1 SGHRS and CDR2 YFSETQ. The CDR3 spans 14 residues. The V segment lost 3 bases and the J segment 3 bases; nucleotides outside the gene matches: 4. CDR3 region: CASSSGQGNYEQYF. The CDR3 DNA is TGCGCCAGCAGCTCGGGACAGGGAAACTACGAGCAGTACTTC.